Below are 2 T cell receptor beta chains sequenced from a single sample in a study of shared clonotypes between healthy human individuals. This table comes from immunoSEQ multiplex PCR, and its TCRdb copy is limited to in-frame clones, with some not included. The table has 95,000 to 120,000 clones, under 70% seen once. Sequencing input: memory CD8+ T cells sorted from blood. This sample's subset: CD45RO+ cells pooled with CCR7-negative TemRA cells. These receptors originate from a woman aged 25 to 39 in good health.

V usage is TRBV15 and J usage is TRBJ1-4; D may be TRBD1 (5 bases). CDR1 is LNHNV and CDR2 is YYDKDF in the germline V gene (reference sequence). V was pared by 3 bases and J by 8 bases, with 16 bases between. This CDR3 region has 15 residues. The CDR3 region is CATSSPVGREEKLFF. CDR3 nucleotide sequence: TGTGCCACCAGCAGTCCAGTGGGGCGGGAGGAAAAACTGTTTTTT.

This chain joins TRBV7-8 and TRBJ1-1; 12 nucleotides align to TRBD1. In germline, CDR1 is SGHVS, CDR2 FQNEAQ. The J segment lost 2 bases and the V segment lost 4 bases, leaving 2 bases of the junction unmatched. CDR3 length: 15 residues. The CDR3 loop is CASSWGQGANTEAFF. The CDR3 DNA reads TGTGCCAGCAGCTGGGGACAGGGGGCTAACACTGAAGCTTTCTTT.